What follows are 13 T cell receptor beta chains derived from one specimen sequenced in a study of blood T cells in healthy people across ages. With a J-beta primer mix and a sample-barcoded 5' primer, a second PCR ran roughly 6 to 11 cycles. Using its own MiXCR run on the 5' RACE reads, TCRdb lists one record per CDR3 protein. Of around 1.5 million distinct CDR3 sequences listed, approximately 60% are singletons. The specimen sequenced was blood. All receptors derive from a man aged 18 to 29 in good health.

The CDR3 DNA sequence: TGCGCCAGCAGCCAAGCAGTTGGAAGCTCCTACAATGAGCAGTTCTTC. This codes for CASSQAVGSSYNEQFF. This chain uses TRBV4-1 with TRBJ2-1; D uncertain. V gave up 1 base and J gave up 0 bases, with 10 bases separating them. The CDR3 covers 16 residues. Germline CDR1 reads MGHRA; CDR2 reads YSYEKL.

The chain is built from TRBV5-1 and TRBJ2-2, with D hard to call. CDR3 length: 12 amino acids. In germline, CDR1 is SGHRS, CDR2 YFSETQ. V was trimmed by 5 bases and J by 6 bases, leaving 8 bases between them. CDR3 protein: CASSPESGELFF. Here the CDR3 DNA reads TGCGCCAGCAGTCCGGAATCCGGGGAGCTGTTTTTT.

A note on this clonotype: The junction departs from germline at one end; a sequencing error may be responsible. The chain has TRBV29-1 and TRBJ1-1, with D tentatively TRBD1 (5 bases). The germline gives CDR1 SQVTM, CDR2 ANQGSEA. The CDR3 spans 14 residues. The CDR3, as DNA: TGCAGCGTTGTGGTCCGGGGGGGGTACACTGAAGTTTTCTTT. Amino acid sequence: CSVVVRGGYTEVFF.

The CDR3, as DNA: TGTGCCAGCAGGAGGGGGAATAGGGACTATGGCTACACCTTC. The encoded protein is CASRRGNRDYGYTF. V gene TRBV27 combines with J gene TRBJ1-2, with D possibly matching TRBD1 (6 bases). Per germline, CDR1 MNHEY and CDR2 SMNVEV (reference sequence). V dropped 6 bases and J dropped 3 bases, with 14 bases sitting between them. This CDR3 contains 14 residues.

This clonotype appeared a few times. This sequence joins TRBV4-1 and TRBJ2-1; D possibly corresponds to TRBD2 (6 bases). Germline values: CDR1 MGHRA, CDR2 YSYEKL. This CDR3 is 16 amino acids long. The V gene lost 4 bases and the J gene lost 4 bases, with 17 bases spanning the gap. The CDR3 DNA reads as TGCGCCAGCAGCCCAAATAGGGGACTTATGTACAATGAGCAGTTCTTC. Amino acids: CASSPNRGLMYNEQFF.

CDR3: CASSVGVARRKDTQYF. In DNA form, the CDR3 reads TGTGCCAGCAGCGTAGGCGTCGCTAGAAGAAAAGATACGCAGTATTTT. V gene TRBV9 combines with J gene TRBJ2-3; D is undetermined. This CDR3 has 16 amino acids. Germline CDR1 SGDLS, CDR2 YYNGEE. V lost 0 bases to trimming and J lost 5 bases, with 16 bases between them.

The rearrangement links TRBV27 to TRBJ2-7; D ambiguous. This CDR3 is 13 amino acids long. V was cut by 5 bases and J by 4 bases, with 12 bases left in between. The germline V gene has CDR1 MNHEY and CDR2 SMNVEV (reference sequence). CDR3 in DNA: TGTGCCAGCAGTCCGGGTTATTGGTACGAGCAGTACTTC. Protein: CASSPGYWYEQYF.

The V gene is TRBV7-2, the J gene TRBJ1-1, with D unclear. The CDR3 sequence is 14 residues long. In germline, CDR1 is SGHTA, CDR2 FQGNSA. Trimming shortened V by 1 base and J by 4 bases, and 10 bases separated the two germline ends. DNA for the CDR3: TGTGCCAGCAGCTTAGGCTCTGAGGGCACTGAAGCTTTCTTT. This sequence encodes CASSLGSEGTEAFF.

The CDR3 protein is CASELWPGNQPQHF. The CDR3 DNA reads as TGTGCTAGTGAGTTGTGGCCCGGGAATCAGCCCCAGCATTTT. V gene TRBV12-5 combines with J gene TRBJ1-5; D is unresolved. Trimming cost V 7 bases and J 4 bases, with 14 bases left between them. Germline assignment: CDR1 LGHNT and CDR2 FRNRAP. This CDR3 comprises 14 residues. Looking up the rest from reference TRBV12-5 and TRBJ1-5 gives the full variable domain: DARVTQTPRHKVTEMGQEVTMRCQPILGHNTVFWYRQTMMQGLELLAYFRNRAPLDDSGMPKDRFSAEMPDATLATLKIQPSEPRDSAVYFCASELWPGNQPQHFGDGTRLSIL.

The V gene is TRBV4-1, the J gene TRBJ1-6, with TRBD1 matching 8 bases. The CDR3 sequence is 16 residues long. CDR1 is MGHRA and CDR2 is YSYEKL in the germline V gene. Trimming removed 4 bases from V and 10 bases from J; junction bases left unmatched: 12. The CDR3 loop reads CASSRIHRGSGSPLHF. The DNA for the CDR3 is TGCGCCAGCAGCCGTATCCACAGGGGGAGCGGGTCACCCCTCCACTTT.

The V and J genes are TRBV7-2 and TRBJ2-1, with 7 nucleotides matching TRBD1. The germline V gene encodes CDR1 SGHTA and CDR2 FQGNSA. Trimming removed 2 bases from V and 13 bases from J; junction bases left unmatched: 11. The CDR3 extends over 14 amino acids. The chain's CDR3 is CASSLRAGGETQFF. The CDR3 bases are TGTGCCAGCAGCTTACGGGCAGGGGGAGAGACCCAGTTCTTC.

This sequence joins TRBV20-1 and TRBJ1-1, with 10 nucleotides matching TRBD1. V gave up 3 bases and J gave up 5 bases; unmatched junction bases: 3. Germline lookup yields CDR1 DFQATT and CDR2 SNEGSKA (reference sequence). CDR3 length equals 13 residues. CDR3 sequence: CSARGTGATEAFF. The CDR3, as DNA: TGCAGTGCTAGGGGGACAGGGGCGACTGAAGCTTTCTTT.

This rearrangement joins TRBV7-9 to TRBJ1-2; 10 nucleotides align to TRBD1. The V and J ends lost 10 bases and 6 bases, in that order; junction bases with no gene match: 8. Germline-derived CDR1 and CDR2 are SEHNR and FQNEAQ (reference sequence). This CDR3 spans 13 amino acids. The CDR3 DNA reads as TGTGCCAACAGTCGGACAGGGGGGAATGGCTACACCTTC. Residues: CANSRTGGNGYTF.